A single sample is the source of the 21 T cell receptor beta chains below, sequenced in a study of shared T cell receptors in the human thymus. The table came from immunoSEQ multiplex PCR; TCRdb's copy has only in-frame clones and leaves some out. Among over 350,000 clones listed, 85% to 95% were seen once. Sample: thymocytes. These TCRs come from a human donor.

The chain couples TRBV5-4 to TRBJ2-1; D gene unclear. The V end lost 3 bases, the J end lost 0 bases, and 13 bases lay between the germline ends. The CDR3 extends over 16 amino acids. Germline CDR1 SGHNT, CDR2 YYREEE (reference sequence). The CDR3: CASSWGSRSSYNEQFF. DNA of the CDR3: TGTGCCAGCAGCTGGGGTTCTCGGAGCTCCTACAATGAGCAGTTCTTC.

The chain couples TRBV5-5 to TRBJ2-1; 8 bases line up with TRBD2. The germline gives CDR1 SGHKS, CDR2 YYEKEE (reference sequence). The CDR3 has 13 residues. The trim removed 4 bases at V and 9 bases at J, leaving 6 bases unmatched. The CDR3, as DNA: TGTGCCAGCAGCCGCGGGAGGAGGGGTGAGCAGTTCTTC. This translates into CASSRGRRGEQFF.

Here the CDR3 reads CASSPGVKGASGNQPQHF. CDR3 DNA sequence: TGTGCCAGCAGCCCCGGAGTAAAAGGAGCAAGCGGCAATCAGCCCCAGCATTTT. The chain has TRBV5-8 and TRBJ1-5; D unresolved. The CDR3 spans 18 residues. Deletions cut 4 bases from V and 2 bases from J, with 22 bases between. CDR1 and CDR2 (germline): SGHTS, YDEGEE.

The chain is built from TRBV10-3 and TRBJ2-1, with 7 positions matching TRBD2. The junction had 5 bases not matched to a gene; V was cut back by 2 bases and J by 4 bases. Germline CDR1 and CDR2: ENHRY and SYGVKD. The CDR3 covers 15 residues. DNA for the CDR3: TGTGCCATCAGTGAGGGGAAGCGGGGTTACAATGAGCAGTTCTTC. Its translation: CAISEGKRGYNEQFF.

V gene TRBV4-3 combines with J gene TRBJ1-2; D call uncertain. The ends were cut back, 1 base at V and 2 bases at J, with 14 bases in the middle. Germline V gives CDR1 LGHNA, CDR2 YSLEER. There are 16 residues in the CDR3. The CDR3 region has the DNA TGCGCCAGCAGCCAAGTCAGCCAGGTCAAAAACTATGGCTACACCTTC. Protein product: CASSQVSQVKNYGYTF.

The CDR3 sequence is CASSQAPGFYGYTF. The CDR3 DNA follows: TGTGCCAGCAGCCAAGCACCGGGGTTCTATGGCTACACCTTC. The rearrangement links TRBV14 to TRBJ1-2; D gene ambiguous. Looked up from germline, CDR1 is SGHDN and CDR2 is FVKESK. V lost 1 base, J lost 4 bases, and 10 bases lay in between. The length of the CDR3 is 14 residues.

V is TRBV4-1 and J is TRBJ1-1; TRBD1 matches 10 bases. There are 16 residues in the CDR3. J was trimmed by 3 bases and V by 4 bases; bases with no gene match: 8. Per germline, CDR1 MGHRA and CDR2 YSYEKL. CDR3 bases: TGCGCCAGCAGCCCCCCTCTTGGACAGGGGGACACTGAAGCTTTCTTT. This codes for CASSPPLGQGDTEAFF.

The chain recombines TRBV7-8 with TRBJ2-6; D unresolved. Looked up from germline, CDR1 is SGHVS and CDR2 is FQNEAQ. V dropped 1 base and J dropped 0 bases, with 19 bases sitting between them. This CDR3 region has 20 residues. CDR3 coding DNA: TGTGCCAGCAGCTTAGTATTGGGTCCGAGGTATCTCTCTGGGGCCAACGTCCTGACTTTC. Amino acid sequence: CASSLVLGPRYLSGANVLTF.

V is TRBV2 and J is TRBJ1-1; tentatively, D is TRBD1 (6 bases). This CDR3 is 14 amino acids long. The V gene lost 6 bases and the J gene lost 6 bases, with 17 bases spanning the gap. Germline CDR1 and CDR2: SNHLY and FYNNEI. The CDR3 DNA is TGTGCCAGCAGGGCGACGGGGGGCAGGGCTGAAGCTTTCTTT. Translated: CASRATGGRAEAFF.

The V gene is TRBV27, the J gene TRBJ2-1; D remains ambiguous. CDR1 is MNHEY and CDR2 is SMNVEV in the germline V gene (reference sequence). This CDR3 is built from 16 residues. Trimming took 4 bases from V and 1 from J, leaving 14 bases between them. The CDR3 is CASSSRADLSYNEQFF. Here the CDR3 DNA reads TGTGCCAGCAGTTCAAGGGCAGACCTATCCTACAATGAGCAGTTCTTC.

V and J are TRBV5-5 and TRBJ1-2; D ambiguous. The germline V gene encodes CDR1 SGHKS and CDR2 YYEKEE (reference sequence). Trimming removed 0 bases at V and 2 bases at J, with 8 bases between. The CDR3 covers 14 residues. The CDR3 loop reads CASSLVRQNYGYTF. CDR3 in DNA: TGTGCCAGCAGCTTGGTGCGGCAGAACTATGGCTACACCTTC.

This chain connects TRBV5-5 to TRBJ2-3, with TRBD2 matching 11 bases. Germline V lookup: CDR1 SGHKS, CDR2 YYEKEE (reference sequence). With 4 bases clipped from V and 6 bases from J, the junction kept 7 bases outside the gene matches. The CDR3 totals 15 residues. This CDR3 reads CASSPSGRPADTQYF. CDR3 in DNA: TGTGCCAGCAGCCCTAGCGGGAGGCCCGCCGATACGCAGTATTTT.

This clone was detected only a few times. The genes are TRBV7-9 and TRBJ1-2; D unresolved. CDR3 size: 16 residues. Germline CDR1 is SEHNR and CDR2 is FQNEAQ (reference sequence). Trimming took off 3 bases at V and 3 bases at J, with 17 bases between the two ends. The CDR3 is CASSFVIGEEYYGYTF. The CDR3 nucleotides read TGTGCCAGCAGCTTTGTGATCGGGGAAGAGTACTATGGCTACACCTTC.

V usage is TRBV10-3 and J usage is TRBJ1-2; tentative D call: TRBD1 (6 bases). The CDR3 loop spans 16 amino acids. Trimming took off 6 bases at V and 4 bases at J, with 21 bases between the two ends. The germline gives CDR1 ENHRY, CDR2 SYGVKD. This CDR3 is CAISAPREDRPYGYTF. In DNA form, the CDR3 reads TGTGCCATCAGCGCCCCCCGGGAAGACAGGCCCTATGGCTACACCTTC.

The V call is TRBV5-1, the J call TRBJ2-2; 12 nucleotides align to TRBD2. The CDR3 is 16 residues long. CDR1 is SGHRS, CDR2 YFSETQ, per germline. Unmatched junction bases numbered 5, after V lost 4 bases and J lost 4 bases. The CDR3 DNA is TGCGCCAGCAGCAGTAGACTAGCGGGAGCCACCGGGGAGCTGTTTTTT. It yields the protein CASSSRLAGATGELFF.

The chain combines TRBV28 with TRBJ2-4; possibly TRBD2 for D (6 bases). The CDR3 spans 16 residues. CDR1 is MDHEN and CDR2 is SYDVKM in the germline V gene. V was clipped by 2 bases and J by 2 bases, with 13 bases between them. CDR3 nucleotide sequence: TGTGCCAGCAGTTTAAGGGGCCGGGAGCCCAAAAACATTCAGTACTTC. This encodes CASSLRGREPKNIQYF.

The chain has TRBV5-1 and TRBJ1-4; weak D call: TRBD1 (5 bases). V dropped 4 bases and J dropped 7 bases, with 17 bases sitting between them. The CDR3 is 15 residues long. Germline V lookup: CDR1 SGHRS, CDR2 YFSETQ. CDR3 nucleotides: TGCGCCAGCAGCCCCACCCTCGGACAAGGTGAAAAACTGTTTTTT. Translation gives CASSPTLGQGEKLFF.

The chain links TRBV28 to TRBJ2-5, with D tentatively TRBD2 (6 bases). The CDR3 sequence is 17 residues long. Germline values: CDR1 MDHEN, CDR2 SYDVKM. V lost 3 bases and J lost 3, with 20 bases in between. The CDR3 sequence is CASSLDFARLGKETQYF. CDR3 nucleotides: TGTGCCAGCAGTTTGGACTTCGCGAGACTAGGCAAAGAGACCCAGTACTTC.

The chain links TRBV10-1 to TRBJ2-7; 12 bases line up with TRBD2. The ends lost 6 bases at V and 4 bases at J; junction bases unmatched: 7. The CDR3 spans 15 residues. Germline loops: CDR1 WNHNN, CDR2 SYGVQD (reference sequence). CDR3 coding DNA: TGCGCCAGCAGCTTACTAGCGGGAGGACCTTACGAGCAGTACTTC. Protein sequence: CASSLLAGGPYEQYF.

The rearrangement joins TRBV7-4 to TRBJ2-1; possibly TRBD1 or TRBD2 for D (5 bases each). CDR3 length: 16 amino acids. CDR1 is SGHVT and CDR2 is SQSDAQ in the germline V gene. V lost 5 bases and J lost 9, with 23 bases in between. The CDR3 region is CASSDGTASSNSEQFF. Here the CDR3 DNA reads TGTGCCAGCAGCGATGGGACCGCGTCCTCGAACAGTGAGCAGTTCTTC.

The CDR3 DNA is TGTGCCAGCACATTAGCGCAGTCCTACGAGCAGTACTTC. Protein: CASTLAQSYEQYF. This chain connects TRBV28 to TRBJ2-7, with a possible D match to TRBD2 (5 bases). The ends were cut back, 7 bases at V and 1 base at J, with 11 bases in the middle. Germline lookup yields CDR1 MDHEN and CDR2 SYDVKM. This CDR3 has 13 residues.